Included here is one T cell receptor (beta chain) sequence, with context. The antigen it binds to is not known. No much larger clone is present one base from it, and per-base qualities are unavailable. The record originates from a study of CD4 T cells in relation to SARS-CoV-2 and coronaviruses (dated by TCRdb to 2020 to 2022). Study-wide context: Using patient-derived lymphoblastoid cell lines, the shared crossreactive spike epitopes were mapped to their HLA restriction. The study assessed, at the TCR clonotype level, memory CD4+ T cell crossreactivity between SARS-CoV-2 and common cold coronavirus spike proteins. Samples from a few pre-COVID donors and the naive versus memory experiments were sequenced with the Adaptive Biotechnologies TCR-sequencing kit; other data were Illumina-based. A different, Illumina-based TCR-beta assay was used to sequence expansion assays from other donors in the study. What the authors observed across the whole study: Compared with monoreactive clones, crossreactive clones had significantly weaker SARS-CoV-2-driven expansion, a result consistent with antigenic imprinting. The study was limited by small numbers of patients and tested TCRs. Memory CD4+ clonotypes crossrecognizing SARS-CoV-2 and at least one common cold coronavirus spike were found in around 59% of donors. Since the crossreactivity analysis centred on spike protein, crossreactivity against other viral proteins was not assessed. No donor contributed both pre-pandemic and post-infection samples, which limited tracing the source of pre-existing responses. Sequencing naive versus memory cells indicated that the assay picks up memory recall responses, not primary responses primed during culture.

DNA from uncultured naive and memory CD4+ T cells underwent immunoSEQ TCR-beta sequencing at deep resolution. Concerning the study's data processing: During preprocessing, nonproductive sequences were removed, as were CDR3s that did not start with C, did not end with F or W, or were shorter than 7 amino acids. Cultured and uncultured naive and memory CD4+ repertoires were searched for CDR3s previously identified as spike- and CEF-reactive. CDR3 homology was measured as pairwise Levenshtein distance, computed with the stringdist R package after trimming three terminal residues from each end. What TCRdb holds here is the immuneACCESS table cut down to in-frame rearrangements. Part of the clones is not present; checked against another copy, under half of the missing clones reflect an unresolved V gene, and the others are unexplained. From that table come the V and J calls and clone size; the DNA was used to work out D and trimming. The sample contains under 70,000 clones, more than 80% of them found a single time. Around 1.3% of the sample goes to the ten largest clones.

CD4+ T cells from unexposed donors were collected before the COVID-19 pandemic (2011-2018). Naive and memory CD4+ T cells were separated from cryopreserved PBMCs by first enriching for CD4 and then performing EasySep naive CD4+ T cell enrichment. The leukapheresis product used for the unexposed donors was purchased from a commercial source. PBMCs were isolated from leukapheresis product or whole blood by Ficoll-Paque PLUS gradient centrifugation. PBMCs were either cryopreserved at -140 degrees C or used fresh in the expansion assay. The QIAamp Micro DNA Kit was used to extract genomic DNA from the CD4+ T cells. The trim is 0 bases for V and 5 bases for J, with a gap of 11 bases between the germline ends. The CDR3 spans 14 residues, from the cysteine through the phenylalanine. Of the read, only the CDR3 DNA is kept; its 42 bases are in frame from base 1. Per the germline V gene, MNHEY is the CDR1 and SVGAGI is the CDR2.

This clonotype originated in a human donor in good health. This receptor chain uses TRBV6-5 and TRBJ2-7, with a tentative D gene TRBD2 over 5 matching bases. The sequencing input was memory CD4+ T cells from PBMCs. The label giving this sample's cell subset or site can be read as: memory (non-naive) CD4+ T cells. The CDR3 sequence is CASSYSIREHEQYF. The DNA reads TGTGCCAGCAGTTACTCGATCCGGGAACACGAGCAGTACTTC.